The rows below give T cell receptor beta chains drawn from one sample of a study of T cell clusters in autoimmune cytopenias. TCRdb re-called the multiplex PCR reads and catalogs CDR3 proteins one per entry, DNA excluded. Found here are about 6,700 distinct CDR3 sequences; the top ten clones hold around 5.2%. These same records also appear under a second study, on T cell repertoires in aging, cancer and after chemotherapy.

The sequencing sample was made of peripheral blood. These receptors originate from a human donor in good health. Each CDR3 is given with its conserved first and last residue. Clone size is stated in some rows and not others, as once, few, many or a class when expanded.

V	size	J	CDR3
TRBV6-1	medium-sized	TRBJ2-1	CASRGPGLAARRPYNEQFF
TRBV11-2	.	TRBJ2-2	CASSPSGRSTGELFF
TRBV30	medium-sized	TRBJ1-1	CAWSVGSEPSEAFF
TRBV4-2	.	TRBJ2-7	CASSHRELAGAENYEQYF
TRBV12-3/TRBV12-4	medium-sized	TRBJ2-3	CASSLDRGPADTQYF
TRBV5-1	.	TRBJ1-1	CASSPTPTGSSTEAFF
TRBV20-1	.	TRBJ2-6	CSASMESGANVLTF
TRBV15	medium-sized	TRBJ2-2	CATSRGQPSNTGELFF
TRBV19	medium-sized	TRBJ1-2	CASSVRQGANYGYTF
TRBV6-2/TRBV6-3	medium-sized	TRBJ2-7	CATSQGDEQYF
TRBV6-2/TRBV6-3	medium-sized	TRBJ2-1	CASSPASGSYNEQFF
TRBV7-9	.	TRBJ2-1	CASSLDSNPQFF
TRBV27	.	TRBJ2-3	CASSLLAGRSTYTQYF
TRBV6-6	.	TRBJ2-3	CASKVGARTASTDTQYF
TRBV7-9	.	TRBJ1-2	CASSLQGIIYGYTF
TRBV12-3/TRBV12-4	.	TRBJ1-4	CASSLGQLNEGEKLFF